These 19 T cell receptor beta chains were all obtained from the same sample, sequenced in a study of follicular helper T cells after annual influenza vaccination. This sample's time point: 2015-2016 season, 7 days after influenza vaccination. Sequencing used immunoSEQ multiplex PCR; TCRdb keeps in-frame clones, though not all of them. The table includes 7,000 or so clones, around 85% detected once. Sequencing was performed on CXCR5- memory CD4+ T cells sorted from blood, taken 7 days after influenza vaccination. All receptors derive from an adult who received the influenza vaccine.

Points on this clone: The germline gene is not matched at one end of the junction; a read error may be the cause. V and J are TRBV7-7 and TRBJ1-6; the D is unclear. Germline CDR1 is SSHAT and CDR2 is FNYEAQ (reference sequence). This CDR3 spans 15 amino acids. The CDR3, as DNA: TGTGCTAGCACCGGTTACGGGACCTATAATTCACCCCTCCACTTT. Amino acids: CASTGYGTYNSPLHF.

This clone has just one count. This sequence joins TRBV2 and TRBJ2-5, with TRBD1 matching over 7 bases. From germline, CDR1 is SNHLY and CDR2 FYNNEI. The CDR3 contains 14 residues. V was pared by 4 bases and J by 6 bases, with 8 bases of the junction left unmatched. In DNA form, the CDR3 reads TGTGCCAGCAGTGCCCTTAGGGGGCGGAAGACCCAGTACTTC. Its translation is CASSALRGRKTQYF.

This chain joins TRBV19 and TRBJ1-2; 7 bases align to TRBD1. The CDR3 contains 14 residues. Per the germline V gene, CDR1 is LNHDA and CDR2 is SQIVND (reference sequence). V lost 6 bases, J lost 4 bases, and 8 bases stayed unmatched. The CDR3: CASRTGQGSYGYTF. CDR3 DNA: TGTGCCAGTAGGACAGGGCAAGGGTCCTATGGCTACACCTTC.

V and J are TRBV4-2 and TRBJ2-2; tentative D call: TRBD2 (6 bases). CDR3 length: 15 residues. V shed 0 bases and J shed 4 bases, with 9 bases lying between them. Per germline, CDR1 LGHNA and CDR2 YNFKEQ. In nucleotides, the CDR3 is TGTGCCAGCAGCCAAGAGATCGGGGGCACCGGGGAGCTGTTTTTT. Translation gives CASSQEIGGTGELFF.

The chain joins TRBV7-2 to TRBJ2-1, with D uncertain. CDR3 length: 16 residues. Germline V gene lookup returns CDR1 SGHTA and CDR2 FQGNSA. Deletions cut 5 bases from V and 4 bases from J, with 18 bases between. CDR3 coding DNA: TGTGCCAGCAGCCCCTATGGGCCGAGCAAATACAATGAGCAGTTCTTC. It specifies CASSPYGPSKYNEQFF.

The V and J genes are TRBV19 and TRBJ1-5; D perhaps matches TRBD1 (6 bases). The germline CDR1 and CDR2 sequences are LNHDA and SQIVND (reference sequence). V lost 3 bases, J lost 7 bases, and 10 bases lay in between. The CDR3 is 13 amino acids. The CDR3 sequence: CASSIDRKQPQHF. The CDR3 nucleotides read TGTGCCAGTAGTATCGACAGGAAGCAGCCCCAGCATTTT. Supplemented by reference TRBV19 and TRBJ1-5, the full variable domain reads DGGITQSPKYLFRKEGQNVTLSCEQNLNHDAMYWYRQDPGQGLRLIYYSQIVNDFQKGDIAEGYSVSREKKESFPLTVTSAQKNPTAFYLCASSIDRKQPQHFGDGTRLSIL.

V gene TRBV9 combines with J gene TRBJ2-3, with D perhaps matching TRBD2 (5 bases). This CDR3 has 15 residues. The germline CDR1 and CDR2 sequences are SGDLS and YYNGEE. V lost 0 bases, J lost 4 bases, and 12 bases lay in between. In DNA form, the CDR3 reads TGTGCCAGCAGCGTAGCTGCGGGCAGAGCAGATACGCAGTATTTT. Translated, it gives CASSVAAGRADTQYF.

This chain joins TRBV29-1 and TRBJ2-6, with a possible D match to TRBD1 (6 bases). The CDR3 extends over 15 amino acids. Trimming took off 2 bases at V and 4 bases at J, with 12 bases between the two ends. Germline CDR1 and CDR2: SQVTM and ANQGSEA. The CDR3 here is CSVEWPGDGANVLTF. In DNA, the CDR3 is TGCAGCGTTGAATGGCCAGGGGACGGGGCCAACGTCCTGACTTTC.

The chain links TRBV4-1 to TRBJ2-6; tentative D call: TRBD2 (5 bases). Germline V CDR1 and CDR2: MGHRA, YSYEKL. CDR3 size: 17 residues. The germline V and J ends were trimmed by 3 bases and 2 bases, with 14 bases remaining between them. CDR3 in amino acids: CASSHPGLSAGANVLTF. The CDR3 nucleotides are TGCGCCAGCAGCCACCCAGGACTTTCAGCTGGGGCCAACGTCCTGACTTTC.

This chain uses TRBV6-5 with TRBJ1-2, with a possible D match to TRBD1 (6 bases). V dropped 6 bases and J dropped 4 bases, with 12 bases sitting between them. This CDR3 contains 13 residues. Looked up from germline, CDR1 is MNHEY and CDR2 is SVGAGI. CDR3 region: CASRQDSIYGYTF. For the CDR3, the DNA is TGTGCCAGCAGACAGGACAGCATCTATGGCTACACCTTC.

This chain links TRBV2 with TRBJ1-5; D is uncertain. CDR3 length: 13 amino acids. Germline-derived CDR1 and CDR2 are SNHLY and FYNNEI. V shed 5 bases and J shed 9 bases, with 14 bases lying between them. CDR3: CASSSPVSGPQHF. For the CDR3, the DNA is TGTGCCAGCAGTTCCCCCGTCAGTGGGCCCCAGCATTTT.

This chain uses TRBV6-6 with TRBJ1-5; 7 bases fit TRBD1. The J segment lost 7 bases and the V segment lost 6 bases, leaving 9 bases of the junction unmatched. Germline-derived CDR1 and CDR2 are MNHNY and SVGAGI (reference sequence). CDR3 length: 14 amino acids. This CDR3 reads CASSLGQEGQPQHF. CDR3 in DNA: TGTGCCAGCAGCCTAGGACAGGAGGGGCAGCCCCAGCATTTT.

The chain couples TRBV18 to TRBJ2-7; D remains ambiguous. The CDR3 totals 11 residues. Trimming stripped 4 bases from V and 3 bases from J, with 4 bases between. Germline values: CDR1 KGHSH, CDR2 LQKENI. For the CDR3, the DNA is TGTGCCAGCTCACTAGACTACGAGCAGTACTTC. Protein: CASSLDYEQYF.

V usage is TRBV6-1 and J usage is TRBJ2-5; D is possibly TRBD1 (6 bases). V lost 10 bases and J lost 5, with 17 bases in between. Germline V gene data show CDR1 as MNHNS and CDR2 as SASEGT. The CDR3 is 13 amino acids. CDR3 sequence reads: CAIWRGGEETQYF. The DNA of the CDR3 is TGTGCCATATGGCGTGGGGGCGAGGAGACCCAGTACTTC.

The V call is TRBV2, the J call TRBJ2-1, with D unresolved. Germline assignment: CDR1 SNHLY and CDR2 FYNNEI. The CDR3 length is 12 residues. The V end lost 5 bases, the J end lost 4 bases, and 6 bases lay between the germline ends. In DNA form, the CDR3 reads TGTGCCAGCAGTTACTTTTACAATGAGCAGTTCTTC. It specifies CASSYFYNEQFF.

The V and J genes are TRBV19 and TRBJ1-5, with no clear D. Germline V gene data show CDR1 as LNHDA and CDR2 as SQIVND (reference sequence). V was clipped by 5 bases and J by 5 bases, with 10 bases between them. CDR3 length: 13 amino acids. CDR3 sequence (DNA): TGTGCCAGTAGTTTAAAGTTGGATCAGCCCCAGCATTTT. Its translation is CASSLKLDQPQHF.

V is TRBV5-5 and J is TRBJ2-1; 7 positions match TRBD1. CDR1 SGHKS and CDR2 YYEKEE come from the germline V gene (reference sequence). This CDR3 contains 15 residues. The ends lost 4 bases at V and 4 bases at J; junction bases unmatched: 8. CDR3 bases: TGTGCCAGCAGCCCCCGACAGGGCCTATACAATGAGCAGTTCTTC. It codes for CASSPRQGLYNEQFF.

The genes are TRBV29-1 and TRBJ1-5; D gene uncertain. CDR1 is SQVTM, CDR2 ANQGSEA, per germline. V shed 6 bases and J shed 6 bases, with 12 bases lying between them. The CDR3 contains 12 residues. This CDR3 is CSVAREGQPQHF. The CDR3 bases are TGCAGCGTGGCTCGGGAGGGTCAGCCCCAGCATTTT.

The gene calls are TRBV25-1 and TRBJ2-2; 9 nucleotides agree with TRBD1. Germline V lookup: CDR1 MGHDK, CDR2 SYGVNS. With 7 bases clipped from V and 4 bases from J, the junction kept 13 bases outside the gene matches. The CDR3 is 17 residues long. Written as DNA, the CDR3 is TGTGCCAGCACCGATTCCCCGGGACAGGGATCCACCGGGGAGCTGTTTTTT. It encodes CASTDSPGQGSTGELFF.